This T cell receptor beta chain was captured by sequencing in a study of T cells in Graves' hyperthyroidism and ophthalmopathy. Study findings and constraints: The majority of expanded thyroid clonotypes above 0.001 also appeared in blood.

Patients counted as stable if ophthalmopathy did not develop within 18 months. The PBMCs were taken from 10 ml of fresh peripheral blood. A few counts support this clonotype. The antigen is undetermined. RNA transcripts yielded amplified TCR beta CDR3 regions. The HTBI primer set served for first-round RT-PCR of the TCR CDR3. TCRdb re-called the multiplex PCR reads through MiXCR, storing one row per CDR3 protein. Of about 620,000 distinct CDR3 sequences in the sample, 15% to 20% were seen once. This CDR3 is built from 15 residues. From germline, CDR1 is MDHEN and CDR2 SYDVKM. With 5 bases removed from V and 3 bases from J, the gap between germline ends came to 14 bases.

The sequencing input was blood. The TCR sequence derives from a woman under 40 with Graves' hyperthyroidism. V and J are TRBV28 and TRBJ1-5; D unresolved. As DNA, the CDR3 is TGTGCCAGCAGTGCGGGAGGGTTAGTCAATCAGCCCCAGCATTTT. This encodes CASSAGGLVNQPQHF.